This TCR beta chain was observed in a study of blood T cell repertoires in COVID-19. Only in-frame clones appear in the TCRdb table, and some are missing; sequencing was by immunoSEQ multiplex PCR. The table shows fewer than 300,000 clones, with about 88% occurring only once. The CDR3 runs 17 residues. The V and J ends lost 5 bases and 0 bases, in that order; junction bases with no gene match: 10. Germline V gives CDR1 SEHNR, CDR2 FQNEAQ (reference sequence). Sequencing input: peripheral blood. The chain recombines TRBV7-9 with TRBJ2-3; 8 nucleotides match TRBD2. The sequence was collected from a human donor with COVID-19, enrolled during active disease. The donor label of this sample is uncertain. The CDR3: CASSPGARLASTDTQYF. The CDR3 nucleotides read TGTGCCAGCAGCCCTGGGGCCCGACTAGCGAGCACAGATACGCAGTATTTT.